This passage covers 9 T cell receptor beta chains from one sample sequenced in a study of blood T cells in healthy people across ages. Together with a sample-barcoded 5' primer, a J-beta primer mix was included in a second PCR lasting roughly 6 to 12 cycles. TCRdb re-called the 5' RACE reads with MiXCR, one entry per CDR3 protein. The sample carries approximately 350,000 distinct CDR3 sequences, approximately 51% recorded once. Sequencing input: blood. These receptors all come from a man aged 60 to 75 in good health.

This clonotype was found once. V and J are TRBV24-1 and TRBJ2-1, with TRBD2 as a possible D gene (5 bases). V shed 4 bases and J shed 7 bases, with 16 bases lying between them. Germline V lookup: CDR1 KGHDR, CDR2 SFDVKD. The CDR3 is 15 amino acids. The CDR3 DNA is TGTGCCACCAGTGACCAGCGGCCGGGGAGAAATGAGCAGTTCTTC. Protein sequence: CATSDQRPGRNEQFF.

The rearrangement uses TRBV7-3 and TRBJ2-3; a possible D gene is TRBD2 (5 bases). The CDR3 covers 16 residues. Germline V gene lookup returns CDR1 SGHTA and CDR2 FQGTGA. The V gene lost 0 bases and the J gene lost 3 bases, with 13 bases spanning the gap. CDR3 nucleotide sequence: TGTGCCAGCAGCTTAACGGTGGGAGTAAGAACAGATACGCAGTATTTT. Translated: CASSLTVGVRTDTQYF.

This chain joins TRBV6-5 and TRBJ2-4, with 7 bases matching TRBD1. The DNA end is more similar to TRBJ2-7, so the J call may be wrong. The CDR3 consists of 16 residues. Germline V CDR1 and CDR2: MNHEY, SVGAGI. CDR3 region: CASSLRQGSKRDEQYF. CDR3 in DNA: TGTGCCAGCAGCCTCCGACAGGGAAGTAAGCGAGACGAGCAGTACTTC.

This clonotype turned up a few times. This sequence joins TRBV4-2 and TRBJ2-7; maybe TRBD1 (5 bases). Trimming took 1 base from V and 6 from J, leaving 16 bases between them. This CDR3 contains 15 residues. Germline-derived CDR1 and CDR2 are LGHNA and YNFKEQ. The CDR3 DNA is TGTGCCAGCAGCCAAGGAAAAGGGGCCAAAGGCGAGCAGTACTTC. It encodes CASSQGKGAKGEQYF.

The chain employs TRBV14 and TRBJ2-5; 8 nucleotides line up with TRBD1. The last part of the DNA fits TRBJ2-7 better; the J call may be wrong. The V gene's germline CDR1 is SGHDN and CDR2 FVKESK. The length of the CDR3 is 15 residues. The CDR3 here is CASSPDMDRAYEQYF. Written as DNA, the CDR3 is TGTGCCAGCAGCCCAGATATGGACAGGGCCTACGAGCAGTACTTC.

CDR3 protein: CASSLVGTGNTDTQYF. The DNA for the CDR3 is TGCGCCAGCAGCTTGGTCGGGACAGGGAACACAGATACGCAGTATTTT. The J gene is TRBJ2-3, the V gene TRBV5-1; 9 bases align to TRBD1. V dropped 0 bases and J dropped 2; count of bases not matched to a gene: 4. The CDR3 loop spans 16 amino acids. Germline-derived CDR1 and CDR2 are SGHRS and YFSETQ.

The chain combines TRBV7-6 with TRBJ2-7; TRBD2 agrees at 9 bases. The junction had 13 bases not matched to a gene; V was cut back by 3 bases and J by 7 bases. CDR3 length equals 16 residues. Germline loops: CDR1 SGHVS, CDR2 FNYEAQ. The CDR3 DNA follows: TGTGCCAGCAGCTTTTCTAGCGGGACCCCCAGGGATGAGCAGTACTTC. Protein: CASSFSSGTPRDEQYF.

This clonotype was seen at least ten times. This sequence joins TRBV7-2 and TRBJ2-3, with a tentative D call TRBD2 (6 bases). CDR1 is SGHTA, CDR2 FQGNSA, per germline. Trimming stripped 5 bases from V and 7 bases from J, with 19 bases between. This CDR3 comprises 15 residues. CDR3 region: CASSPFGRGRHTQYF. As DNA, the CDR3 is TGTGCCAGCAGCCCCTTTGGGCGGGGCAGACATACGCAGTATTTT.

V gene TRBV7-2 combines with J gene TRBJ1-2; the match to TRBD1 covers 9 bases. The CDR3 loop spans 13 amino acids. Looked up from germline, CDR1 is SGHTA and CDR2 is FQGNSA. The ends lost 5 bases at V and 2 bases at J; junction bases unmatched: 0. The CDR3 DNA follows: TGTGCCAGCAGCACAGGGGGCAACTATGGCTACACCTTC. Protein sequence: CASSTGGNYGYTF.